These 24 T cell receptor beta chains were all obtained from the same sample, sequenced in a study of cytomegalovirus exposure and HLA in healthy donors. The PCR ran on 60 Vbeta and 13 Jbeta primers. Some clones are missing from TCRdb's copy, which holds only in-frame ones; the method was immunoSEQ multiplex PCR. Among 95,000 to 100,000 clones listed, around 83% were seen once. Sequenced sample: PBMCs. The receptors stem from a female donor in good health and CMV-seropositive.

The V call is TRBV15, the J call TRBJ2-1; 8 bases map to TRBD1. The CDR3 is 14 residues long. J lost 5 bases, V lost 8 bases, and 8 bases had no gene match. In germline, CDR1 is LNHNV, CDR2 YYDKDF (reference sequence). CDR3 protein: CATRPGTGDNEQFF. CDR3 DNA: TGTGCCACCCGGCCCGGGACAGGTGACAATGAGCAGTTCTTC.

The chain carries TRBV7-9 and TRBJ1-1; D call uncertain. The CDR3 totals 12 residues. V was pared by 4 bases and J by 5 bases, with 8 bases between. The germline V gene encodes CDR1 SEHNR and CDR2 FQNEAQ (reference sequence). The CDR3 sequence: CASSSPNTEAFF. The CDR3 nucleotides are TGTGCCAGCAGCTCCCCCAATACTGAAGCTTTCTTT.

V and J are TRBV2 and TRBJ2-7; 10 positions agree with TRBD1. The CDR3 is 15 residues long. CDR1 is SNHLY, CDR2 FYNNEI, per germline. Trimming removed 7 bases from V and 6 bases from J; junction bases left unmatched: 12. Here the CDR3 reads CASNLPGQGTSEQYF. CDR3 DNA: TGTGCCAGCAACCTACCGGGACAGGGGACTAGCGAGCAGTACTTC. Complete variable domain (other parts from reference TRBV2 and TRBJ2-7): EPEVTQTPSHQVTQMGQEVILRCVPISNHLYFYWYRQILGQKVEFLVSFYNNEISEKSEIFDDQFSVERPDGSNFTLKIRSTKLEDSAMYFCASNLPGQGTSEQYFGPGTRLTVT.

V is TRBV5-6 and J is TRBJ2-7; 14 bases map to TRBD2. The CDR3 has 16 amino acids. The germline gives CDR1 SGHDT, CDR2 YYEEEE. The ends lost 3 bases at V and 2 bases at J; junction bases unmatched: 4. CDR3 residues: CASSSGTSGGTYEQYF. CDR3 sequence (DNA): TGTGCCAGCAGCTCCGGGACTAGCGGGGGAACCTACGAGCAGTACTTC.

This chain joins TRBV15 and TRBJ1-1, with D perhaps TRBD1 (5 bases). This CDR3 has 16 amino acids. V lost 5 bases, J lost 0 bases, and 16 bases lay in between. The germline V gene has CDR1 LNHNV and CDR2 YYDKDF (reference sequence). CDR3 DNA sequence: TGTGCCACCAGCCCCCGGAGGGGCAGATTGAACACTGAAGCTTTCTTT. As protein: CATSPRRGRLNTEAFF. Supplemented by reference TRBV15 and TRBJ1-1, the full variable domain reads DAMVIQNPRYQVTQFGKPVTLSCSQTLNHNVMYWYQQKSSQAPKLLFHYYDKDFNNEADTPDNFQSRRPNTSFCFLDIRSPGLGDTAMYLCATSPRRGRLNTEAFFGQGTRLTVV.

A word on this clone: A read error may produce the germline difference seen at one junction end. The J gene is TRBJ2-7, the V gene TRBV6-5, with D unresolved. The CDR3 length is 15 residues. Germline-derived CDR1 and CDR2 are MNHEY and SVGAGI. Here the CDR3 DNA reads TGTGCCGGCAGGCCTCTTACGGGTTCCCAGTACGAGCAGTACTTC. It is translated as CAGRPLTGSQYEQYF.

The rearrangement joins TRBV13 to TRBJ2-5; TRBD1 is a possible D gene (6 bases). The J call may be faulty, since TRBJ2-7 better matches the DNA end. In germline, CDR1 is PRHDT, CDR2 FYEKMQ (reference sequence). This CDR3 has 14 amino acids. This CDR3 is CASSLGRGSYEQYF. In nucleotides, the CDR3 is TGTGCCAGCAGCTTAGGTAGGGGGTCCTACGAGCAGTACTTC.

The J gene is TRBJ2-5, the V gene TRBV27, with 10 bases lining up with TRBD2. The CDR3 contains 17 residues. V lost 4 bases to trimming and J lost 5 bases; unmatched junction nucleotides: 13. Germline V CDR1 and CDR2: MNHEY, SMNVEV (reference sequence). The CDR3 sequence: CASSSSIGTSVGETQYF. The DNA for the CDR3 is TGTGCCAGCAGTTCGTCTATCGGGACTAGCGTTGGGGAGACCCAGTACTTC.

The V and J genes are TRBV9 and TRBJ2-2, with TRBD2 identical over 11 bases. J lost 8 bases, V lost 4 bases, and 10 bases had no gene match. Germline lookup yields CDR1 SGDLS and CDR2 YYNGEE. The length of the CDR3 is 16 residues. CDR3 in amino acids: CASSPVSGGAVGELFF. The DNA of the CDR3 is TGTGCCAGCAGCCCCGTTAGCGGGGGGGCGGTGGGGGAGCTGTTTTTT.

The rearrangement links TRBV28 to TRBJ1-5; D might be TRBD1 (5 bases). The CDR3 consists of 14 residues. Trimming stripped 3 bases from V and 6 bases from J, with 12 bases between. The germline gives CDR1 MDHEN, CDR2 SYDVKM. For the CDR3, the DNA is TGTGCCAGCAGTTTGGCAGGGCCGGGTCAGCCCCAGCATTTT. It encodes CASSLAGPGQPQHF.

This rearrangement joins TRBV7-9 to TRBJ1-1; D remains unclear. Looked up from germline, CDR1 is SEHNR and CDR2 is FQNEAQ (reference sequence). V was trimmed by 3 bases and J by 8 bases, leaving 13 bases between them. The CDR3 loop spans 13 amino acids. CDR3 sequence: CASSFLALQEAFF. CDR3 nucleotide sequence: TGTGCCAGCAGCTTTTTGGCCCTCCAGGAAGCTTTCTTT.

The chain combines TRBV10-2 with TRBJ2-2, with TRBD2 as a possible D gene (5 bases). V was trimmed by 0 bases and J by 7 bases, leaving 6 bases between them. The V gene's germline CDR1 is WSHSY and CDR2 SAAADI. The CDR3 loop spans 13 amino acids. CDR3: CASSESTIGELFF. The CDR3 DNA reads TGCGCCAGCAGTGAGTCGACTATCGGGGAGCTGTTTTTT.

This chain links TRBV25-1 with TRBJ2-5; the match to TRBD2 covers 12 bases. The CDR3 runs to 17 residues. Trimming cost V 1 base and J 4 bases; bases outside gene matches: 7. Germline lookup yields CDR1 MGHDK and CDR2 SYGVNS. The DNA for the CDR3 is TGTGCCAGCAGTGAATTTGGACTAGCGGGAAGTGGAGAGACCCAGTACTTC. It encodes CASSEFGLAGSGETQYF.

The J gene is TRBJ1-4, the V gene TRBV19, with 7 positions matching TRBD1. CDR1 and CDR2 (germline): LNHDA, SQIVND (reference sequence). The CDR3 is 16 residues long. V lost 5 bases and J lost 7; bases outside the gene matches: 13. The CDR3 loop reads CASSPLRQGGGEKLFF. The CDR3 DNA follows: TGTGCCAGTAGTCCCCTTCGACAGGGAGGTGGTGAAAAACTGTTTTTT.

With regard to this clone: A read error may account for a junction end that differs from germline. The chain couples TRBV7-9 to TRBJ1-4; tentatively, D is TRBD1 (5 bases). The CDR3 has 12 amino acids. CDR1 and CDR2 from the germline V gene are SEHNR and FQNEAQ (reference sequence). DNA of the CDR3: TGTTCCAGCAGTTTCGGGGGTGAAAAACTGTTTTTT. This translates into CSSSFGGEKLFF.

The chain links TRBV10-2 to TRBJ2-7, with D possibly being TRBD1 (5 bases). CDR3 length: 12 residues. V was clipped by 8 bases and J by 8 bases, with 16 bases between them. The germline V gene has CDR1 WSHSY and CDR2 SAAADI. In DNA, the CDR3 is TGCGCCAGCTCCAGGGAATCAGCTAAGCAGTACTTC. Protein product: CASSRESAKQYF.

V and J are TRBV4-1 and TRBJ1-4; TRBD1 aligns across 8 bases. Germline-derived CDR1 and CDR2 are MGHRA and YSYEKL. J lost 2 bases, V lost 2 bases, and 7 bases had no gene match. CDR3 length: 17 amino acids. For the CDR3, the DNA is TGCGCCAGCAGCCAATTACCCCGGACAGGGACTAATGAAAAACTGTTTTTT. Amino acid sequence: CASSQLPRTGTNEKLFF.

Turning to this clone: The sample contains more than one DNA sequence encoding this CDR3. The CDR3 DNA sequence: TGCGCCAGCAGCTGGGGAGGGAGCACCGGGGAGCTGTTTTTT. This codes for CASSWGGSTGELFF. The V call is TRBV5-1, the J call TRBJ2-2; TRBD2 matches 7 bases. The CDR3 sequence is 14 residues long. Unmatched junction bases numbered 3, after V lost 3 bases and J lost 4 bases. Germline values: CDR1 SGHRS, CDR2 YFSETQ.

V usage is TRBV5-1 and J usage is TRBJ2-7, with 13 bases fitting TRBD2. The J segment lost 3 bases and the V segment lost 2 bases, leaving 8 bases of the junction unmatched. From germline, CDR1 is SGHRS and CDR2 YFSETQ. The CDR3 runs to 17 residues. The CDR3: CASSFGTSGNSFYEQYF. In DNA, the CDR3 is TGCGCCAGCAGCTTCGGGACTAGCGGGAACTCCTTCTACGAGCAGTACTTC.

The chain combines TRBV30 with TRBJ2-1; D is perhaps TRBD1 (5 bases). The CDR3 is 13 amino acids. The germline V and J ends were trimmed by 2 bases and 6 bases, with 11 bases remaining between them. Germline V gene sequence: CDR1 GTSNPN, CDR2 SVGIG (reference sequence). The CDR3 coding sequence is TGTGCCTGGAGTCCTGGGGCTCCCAATGAGCAGTTCTTC. The encoded protein is CAWSPGAPNEQFF.

This rearrangement joins TRBV27 to TRBJ2-6; TRBD1 matches at 9 bases. CDR3 length: 18 residues. The germline gives CDR1 MNHEY, CDR2 SMNVEV (reference sequence). V dropped 0 bases and J dropped 4; count of bases not matched to a gene: 7. In DNA form, the CDR3 reads TGTGCCAGCAGTTTATCCCCGGGACAGGGTGTGGGGGCCAACGTCCTGACTTTC. Protein product: CASSLSPGQGVGANVLTF.

V gene TRBV7-9 combines with J gene TRBJ1-1; 7 nucleotides align to TRBD1. V shed 6 bases, J shed 0 bases, and the junction held 7 bases outside the gene matches. In germline, CDR1 is SEHNR, CDR2 FQNEAQ (reference sequence). CDR3 length: 15 residues. The CDR3 DNA sequence: TGTGCCAGCAGTCTACCGACAGGGTTGAACACTGAAGCTTTCTTT. This codes for CASSLPTGLNTEAFF. The full variable domain, completed using reference TRBV7-9 and TRBJ1-1, is DTGVSQNPRHKITKRGQNVTFRCDPISEHNRLYWYRQTLGQGPEFLTYFQNEAQLEKSRLLSDRFSAERPKGSFSTLEIQRTEQGDSAMYLCASSLPTGLNTEAFFGQGTRLTVV.

This clone appeared once. The V and J genes are TRBV7-2 and TRBJ2-5; maybe TRBD2 (6 bases). Trimming removed 5 bases at V and 5 bases at J, with 21 bases between. Per germline, CDR1 SGHTA and CDR2 FQGNSA. The CDR3 is 16 residues long. In nucleotides, the CDR3 is TGTGCCAGCAGCCCGCCGGGAGATCCGGGTCGGGAGACCCAGTACTTC. Its translation: CASSPPGDPGRETQYF.

The J gene is TRBJ1-4, the V gene TRBV5-1, with no clear D. This CDR3 is built from 16 residues. V lost 4 bases and J lost 0, with 13 bases in between. Germline-derived CDR1 and CDR2 are SGHRS and YFSETQ. DNA of the CDR3: TGCGCCAGCAGCCTGGAACCGATAGCAACTAATGAAAAACTGTTTTTT. This codes for CASSLEPIATNEKLFF.